Below, 8 T cell receptor beta chains from the same sample are listed, as sequenced in a study of glioma-infiltrating T cells after dendritic cell vaccination. Time point here: after dendritic cell vaccination, including at tumor progression/relapse. Libraries were prepared by immunoSEQ multiplex PCR; TCRdb keeps only in-frame clonotypes and omits some of them. This sample has more than 95,000 clones, with 90% found just once. The source material was blood, sampled after dendritic cell vaccination. The receptors shown here come from a human donor with glioblastoma.

This clone was observed a single time. V and J are TRBV6-1 and TRBJ1-3; no reliable D call. The CDR3 loop spans 13 amino acids. Germline lookup yields CDR1 MNHNS and CDR2 SASEGT. Trimming left V 5 bases short and J 0 bases short, with 5 bases between. This CDR3 reads CASSQFSGNTIYF. The CDR3 DNA reads TGTGCCAGCAGTCAGTTCTCTGGAAACACCATATATTTT.

The rearrangement uses TRBV7-9 and TRBJ1-2; D call uncertain. This CDR3 has 14 amino acids. V shed 2 bases and J shed 1 base, with 8 bases lying between them. CDR1 and CDR2 (germline): SEHNR, FQNEAQ (reference sequence). CDR3: CASSLLPNNYGYTF. CDR3 nucleotide sequence: TGTGCCAGCAGCTTACTACCCAATAACTATGGCTACACCTTC.

The gene calls are TRBV27 and TRBJ1-3, with 7 positions matching TRBD1. The trim removed 5 bases at V and 0 bases at J, leaving 4 bases unmatched. Germline V gene lookup returns CDR1 MNHEY and CDR2 SMNVEV (reference sequence). This CDR3 spans 15 amino acids. CDR3 residues: CASSARQGSGNTIYF. Here the CDR3 DNA reads TGTGCCAGCAGTGCACGACAGGGCTCTGGAAACACCATATATTTT.

The V gene is TRBV6-1, the J gene TRBJ2-2; D call uncertain. Germline CDR1 and CDR2: MNHNS and SASEGT. With 4 bases removed from V and 0 bases from J, the gap between germline ends came to 12 bases. The CDR3 sequence is 16 residues long. As DNA, the CDR3 is TGTGCCAGCAGTGGTTTAAACTTCGCGAACACCGGGGAGCTGTTTTTT. It yields the protein CASSGLNFANTGELFF.

V usage is TRBV19 and J usage is TRBJ1-4, with TRBD1 as a possible D gene (6 bases). The CDR3 loop spans 14 amino acids. Germline lookup yields CDR1 LNHDA and CDR2 SQIVND (reference sequence). The V gene lost 2 bases and the J gene lost 8 bases, with 12 bases spanning the gap. The CDR3 sequence is CASSIKGDGEKLFF. The CDR3, as DNA: TGTGCCAGTAGTATAAAGGGGGATGGAGAAAAACTGTTTTTT.

This clone was seen a handful of times. The V gene is TRBV6-6, the J gene TRBJ1-6; D is undetermined. V was shortened by 6 bases and J by 6 bases, with 15 bases between the two germline ends. The CDR3 consists of 15 residues. In germline, CDR1 is MNHNY, CDR2 SVGAGI (reference sequence). The CDR3 spells CASRPLGSRNSPLHF. As DNA, the CDR3 is TGTGCCAGCAGACCCCTGGGCTCCCGTAATTCACCCCTCCACTTT.

The chain has TRBV10-3 and TRBJ1-1, with no clear D. The V end lost 2 bases, the J end lost 5 bases, and 9 bases lay between the germline ends. This CDR3 contains 13 residues. Germline CDR1 is ENHRY and CDR2 is SYGVKD. The CDR3 protein is CAISEPGGTEAFF. The CDR3 nucleotides read TGTGCCATCAGTGAGCCCGGCGGGACTGAAGCTTTCTTT.

The chain recombines TRBV2 with TRBJ2-1; 12 bases fit TRBD2. J gave up 15 bases and V 5 bases, and 5 bases lay outside the gene matches. The CDR3 spans 12 residues. The germline CDR1 and CDR2 sequences are SNHLY and FYNNEI. In nucleotides, the CDR3 is TGTGCCAGCAGTACTAGCGGGGGGTTGGGGTTCTTC. Amino acid sequence: CASSTSGGLGFF.